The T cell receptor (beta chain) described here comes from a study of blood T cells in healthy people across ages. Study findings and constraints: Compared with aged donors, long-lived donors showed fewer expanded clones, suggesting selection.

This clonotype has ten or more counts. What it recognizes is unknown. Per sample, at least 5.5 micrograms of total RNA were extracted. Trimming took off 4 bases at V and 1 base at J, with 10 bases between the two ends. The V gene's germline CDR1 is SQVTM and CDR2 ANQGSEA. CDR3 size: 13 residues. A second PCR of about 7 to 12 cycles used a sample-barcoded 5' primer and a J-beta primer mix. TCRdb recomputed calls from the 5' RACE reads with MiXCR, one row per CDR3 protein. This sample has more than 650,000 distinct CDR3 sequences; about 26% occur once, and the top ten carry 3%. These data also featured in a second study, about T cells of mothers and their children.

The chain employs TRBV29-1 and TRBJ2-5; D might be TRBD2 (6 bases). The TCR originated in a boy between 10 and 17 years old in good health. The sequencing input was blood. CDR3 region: CSVAGEAQETQYF. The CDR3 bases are TGCAGCGTTGCGGGGGAGGCCCAAGAGACCCAGTACTTC.